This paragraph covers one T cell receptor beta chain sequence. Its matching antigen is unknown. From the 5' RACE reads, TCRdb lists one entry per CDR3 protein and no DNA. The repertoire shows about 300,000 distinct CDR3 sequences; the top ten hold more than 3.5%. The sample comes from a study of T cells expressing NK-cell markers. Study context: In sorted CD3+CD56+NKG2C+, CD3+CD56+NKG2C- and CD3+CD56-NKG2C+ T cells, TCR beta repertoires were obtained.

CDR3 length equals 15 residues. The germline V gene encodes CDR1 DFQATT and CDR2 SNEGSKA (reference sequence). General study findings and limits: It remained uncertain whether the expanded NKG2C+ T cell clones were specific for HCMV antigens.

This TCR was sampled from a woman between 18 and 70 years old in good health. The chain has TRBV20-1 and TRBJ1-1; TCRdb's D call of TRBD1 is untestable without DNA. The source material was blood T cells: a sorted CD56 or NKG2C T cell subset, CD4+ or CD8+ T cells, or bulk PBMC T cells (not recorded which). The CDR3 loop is CSARAGARANTEAFF.